Below are 9 T cell receptor beta chains sequenced from a single sample in a study of blood T cell repertoires in COVID-19. Measured with immunoSEQ multiplex PCR; TCRdb has only the in-frame clones, and not every one. The sample records around 190,000 clones, about 83% being singletons. Input material: peripheral blood. All receptors derive from a human donor in a cohort sampled during active COVID-19.

The chain employs TRBV7-8 and TRBJ1-4; TRBD1 aligns across 9 bases. The ends lost 1 base at V and 0 bases at J; junction bases unmatched: 3. The CDR3 has 17 amino acids. Per germline, CDR1 SGHVS and CDR2 FQNEAQ. The chain's CDR3 is CASSLEGTGTTNEKLFF. As DNA, the CDR3 is TGTGCCAGCAGCTTAGAAGGGACAGGGACAACTAATGAAAAACTGTTTTTT.

This chain connects TRBV27 to TRBJ2-5, with 11 bases matching TRBD2. This CDR3 has 17 amino acids. Germline CDR1 reads MNHEY; CDR2 reads SMNVEV (reference sequence). V gave up 0 bases and J gave up 4 bases; unmatched junction bases: 7. The CDR3 bases are TGTGCCAGCAGTTTATCGGGGCTAGCGGGAGGCCGAGAGACCCAGTACTTC. It codes for CASSLSGLAGGRETQYF.

The chain links TRBV6-1 to TRBJ1-2; 10 bases fit TRBD1. Germline loops: CDR1 MNHNS, CDR2 SASEGT. Trimming removed 0 bases from V and 4 bases from J; junction bases left unmatched: 8. CDR3 length equals 17 residues. The CDR3 region has the DNA TGTGCCAGCAGTGAAGCACATAGACAGGGGGCACGCTATGGCTACACCTTC. Translating it yields CASSEAHRQGARYGYTF.

This chain uses TRBV27 with TRBJ1-1, with D unresolved. V lost 7 bases and J lost 0, with 15 bases in between. CDR3 length: 15 residues. Per the germline V gene, CDR1 is MNHEY and CDR2 is SMNVEV (reference sequence). The CDR3 sequence is CASTLSGSLNTEAFF. CDR3 DNA sequence: TGTGCCAGCACCCTTTCGGGAAGTTTGAACACTGAAGCTTTCTTT.

The rearrangement links TRBV6-2 or TRBV6-3 to TRBJ1-5; possible D gene TRBD1, 5 bases. The germline CDR1 and CDR2 sequences are MNHEY and SVGEGT. This CDR3 contains 14 residues. The V gene lost 6 bases and the J gene lost 3 bases, with 12 bases spanning the gap. The CDR3 spells CASSHDSFNQPQHF. CDR3 nucleotide sequence: TGTGCCAGCAGCCACGACAGTTTCAATCAGCCCCAGCATTTT.

The chain has TRBV7-9 and TRBJ1-4; 11 positions match TRBD1. The V and J ends lost 6 bases and 8 bases, in that order; junction bases with no gene match: 5. There are 14 residues in the CDR3. Germline CDR1 reads SEHNR; CDR2 reads FQNEAQ (reference sequence). The CDR3 loop is CASSSGTGGEKLFF. CDR3 sequence (DNA): TGTGCCAGCAGTTCCGGGACAGGGGGGGAAAAACTGTTTTTT.

The gene calls are TRBV4-1 and TRBJ1-1; 9 nucleotides line up with TRBD1. CDR1 and CDR2 (germline): MGHRA, YSYEKL. With V trimmed by 4 bases and J by 1 base, 10 bases remained unmatched. The CDR3 extends over 17 amino acids. The CDR3 spells CASSPDGTGSGNTEAFF. The CDR3 DNA follows: TGCGCCAGCAGCCCAGACGGGACAGGGTCGGGGAACACTGAAGCTTTCTTT.

CDR3 in amino acids: CASSLVAGRGRCGYTF. In nucleotides, the CDR3 is TGTGCCAGCAGCTTAGTAGCGGGCAGGGGGCGATGTGGCTACACCTTC. The chain combines TRBV7-4 with TRBJ1-2; the match to TRBD1 covers 8 bases. The junction had 11 bases not matched to a gene; V was cut back by 1 base and J by 7 bases. CDR3 length: 16 residues. Germline V gene sequence: CDR1 SGHVT, CDR2 SQSDAQ.

This CDR3 is CASSRSGLAGGGTGELFF. In nucleotides, the CDR3 is TGTGCCAGCAGCCGTTCGGGACTAGCGGGGGGCGGGACCGGGGAGCTGTTTTTT. The chain joins TRBV4-2 to TRBJ2-2; TRBD2 aligns across 15 bases. The CDR3 has 18 residues. V was pared by 4 bases and J by 5 bases, with 8 bases of the junction left unmatched. Germline V gene sequence: CDR1 LGHNA, CDR2 YNFKEQ.